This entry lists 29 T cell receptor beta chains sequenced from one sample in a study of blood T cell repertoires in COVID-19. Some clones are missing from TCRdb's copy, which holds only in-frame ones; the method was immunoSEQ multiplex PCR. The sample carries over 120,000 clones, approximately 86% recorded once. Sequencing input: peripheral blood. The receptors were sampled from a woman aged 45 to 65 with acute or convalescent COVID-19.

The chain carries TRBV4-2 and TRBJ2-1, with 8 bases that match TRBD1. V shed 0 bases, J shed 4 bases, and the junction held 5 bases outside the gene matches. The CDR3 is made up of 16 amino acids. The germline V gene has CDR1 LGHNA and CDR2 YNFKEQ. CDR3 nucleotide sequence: TGTGCCAGCAGCCAAGATTGGGACAGGTCATACAATGAGCAGTTCTTC. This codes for CASSQDWDRSYNEQFF.

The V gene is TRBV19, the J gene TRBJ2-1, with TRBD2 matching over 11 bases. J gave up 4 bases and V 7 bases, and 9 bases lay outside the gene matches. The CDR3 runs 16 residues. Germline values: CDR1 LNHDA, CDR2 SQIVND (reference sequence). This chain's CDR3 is CASTATSGVSYNEQFF. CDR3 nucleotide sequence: TGTGCCAGTACAGCGACTAGCGGGGTCTCTTACAATGAGCAGTTCTTC.

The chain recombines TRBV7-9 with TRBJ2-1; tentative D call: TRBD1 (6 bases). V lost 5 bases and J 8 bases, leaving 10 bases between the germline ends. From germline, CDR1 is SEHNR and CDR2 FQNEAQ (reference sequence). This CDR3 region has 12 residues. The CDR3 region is CASSVQGYEQFF. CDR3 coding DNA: TGTGCCAGCAGCGTTCAGGGGTATGAGCAGTTCTTC.

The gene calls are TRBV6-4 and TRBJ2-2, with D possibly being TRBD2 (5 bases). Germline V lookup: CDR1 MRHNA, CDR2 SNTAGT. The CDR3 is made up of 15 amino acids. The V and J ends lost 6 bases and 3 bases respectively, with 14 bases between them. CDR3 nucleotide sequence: TGTGCCAGCAGCCCATCCAGCGGACACACCGGGGAGCTGTTTTTT. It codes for CASSPSSGHTGELFF.

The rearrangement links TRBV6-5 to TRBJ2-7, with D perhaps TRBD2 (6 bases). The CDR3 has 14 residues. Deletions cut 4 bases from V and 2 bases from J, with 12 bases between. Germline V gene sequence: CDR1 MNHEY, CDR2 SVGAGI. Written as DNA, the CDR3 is TGTGCCAGCAGTTTCCGAGCGGGTCCCTACGAGCAGTACTTC. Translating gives CASSFRAGPYEQYF.

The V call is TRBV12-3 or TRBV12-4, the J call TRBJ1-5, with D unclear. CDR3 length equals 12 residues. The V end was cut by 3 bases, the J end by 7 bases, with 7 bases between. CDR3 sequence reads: CASSFQMQPQHF. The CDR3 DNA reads TGTGCCAGCAGTTTTCAAATGCAGCCCCAGCATTTT.

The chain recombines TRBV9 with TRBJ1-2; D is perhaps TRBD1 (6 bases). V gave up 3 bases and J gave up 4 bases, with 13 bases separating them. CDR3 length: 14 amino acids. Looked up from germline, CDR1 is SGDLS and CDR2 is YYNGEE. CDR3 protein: CASSATGNFYGYTF. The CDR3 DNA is TGTGCCAGCAGCGCTACAGGGAACTTCTATGGCTACACCTTC.

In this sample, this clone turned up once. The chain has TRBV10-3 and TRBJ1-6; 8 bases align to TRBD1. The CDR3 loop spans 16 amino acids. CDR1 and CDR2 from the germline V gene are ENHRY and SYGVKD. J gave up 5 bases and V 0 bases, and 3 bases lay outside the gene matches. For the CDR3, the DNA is TGTGCCATCAGTGAGTCATGGGGACAGGATAATTCACCCCTCCACTTT. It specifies CAISESWGQDNSPLHF.

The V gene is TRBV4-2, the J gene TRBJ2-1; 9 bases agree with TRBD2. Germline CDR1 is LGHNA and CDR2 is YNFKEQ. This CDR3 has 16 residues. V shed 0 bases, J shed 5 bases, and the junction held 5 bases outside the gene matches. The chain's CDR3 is CASSQEGTSKDNEQFF. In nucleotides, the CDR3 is TGTGCCAGCAGCCAAGAAGGGACTAGCAAAGACAATGAGCAGTTCTTC.

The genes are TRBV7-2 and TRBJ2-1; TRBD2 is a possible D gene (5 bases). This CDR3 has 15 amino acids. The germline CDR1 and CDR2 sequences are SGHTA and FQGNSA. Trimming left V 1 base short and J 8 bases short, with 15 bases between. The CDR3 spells CASSLVVAGVHEQFF. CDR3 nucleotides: TGTGCCAGCAGCTTAGTAGTGGCGGGCGTCCATGAGCAGTTCTTC.

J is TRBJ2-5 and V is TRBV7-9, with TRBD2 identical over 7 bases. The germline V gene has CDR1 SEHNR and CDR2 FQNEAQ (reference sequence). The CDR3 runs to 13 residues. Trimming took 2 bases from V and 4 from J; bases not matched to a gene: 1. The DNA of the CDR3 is TGTGCCAGCAGCTTACCGGGGGGAGAGACCCAGTACTTC. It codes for CASSLPGGETQYF.

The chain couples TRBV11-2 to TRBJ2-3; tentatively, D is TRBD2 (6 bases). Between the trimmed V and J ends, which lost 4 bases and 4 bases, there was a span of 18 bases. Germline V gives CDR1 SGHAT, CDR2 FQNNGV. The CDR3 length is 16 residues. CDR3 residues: CASSSRVTRDADTQYF. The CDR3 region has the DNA TGTGCCAGCAGCTCACGGGTGACTAGAGATGCAGATACGCAGTATTTT.

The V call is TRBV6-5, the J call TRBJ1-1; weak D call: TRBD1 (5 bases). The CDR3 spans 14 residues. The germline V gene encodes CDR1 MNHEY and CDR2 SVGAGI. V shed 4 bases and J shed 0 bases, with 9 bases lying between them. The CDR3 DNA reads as TGTGCCAGCAGTTCACAGGTAGTGAACACTGAAGCTTTCTTT. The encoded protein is CASSSQVVNTEAFF.

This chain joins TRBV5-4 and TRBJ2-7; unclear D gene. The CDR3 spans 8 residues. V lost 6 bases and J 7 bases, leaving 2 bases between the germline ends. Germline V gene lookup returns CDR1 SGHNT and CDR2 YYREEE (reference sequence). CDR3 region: CASTEQYF. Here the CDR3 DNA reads TGTGCCAGCACGGAGCAGTACTTC. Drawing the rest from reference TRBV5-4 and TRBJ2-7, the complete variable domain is ETGVTQSPTHLIKTRGQQVTLRCSSQSGHNTVSWYQQALGQGPQFIFQYYREEENGRGNFPPRFSGLQFPNYSSELNVNALELDDSALYLCASTEQYFGPGTRLTVT.

The CDR3, as DNA: TGTGCCAGCAGTTACGGGCGTGGGCCGAATGAAAAACTGTTTTTT. Its protein product is CASSYGRGPNEKLFF. The V call is TRBV6-5, the J call TRBJ1-4; D call uncertain. With 2 bases removed from V and 5 bases from J, the gap between germline ends came to 12 bases. This CDR3 contains 15 residues. Germline V lookup: CDR1 MNHEY, CDR2 SVGAGI.

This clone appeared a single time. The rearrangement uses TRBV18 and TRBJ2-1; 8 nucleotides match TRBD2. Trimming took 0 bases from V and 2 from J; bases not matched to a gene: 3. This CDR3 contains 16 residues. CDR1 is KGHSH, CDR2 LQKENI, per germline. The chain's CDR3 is CASSPPSGGAYNEQFF. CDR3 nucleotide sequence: TGTGCCAGCTCACCACCCAGCGGGGGCGCCTACAATGAGCAGTTCTTC.

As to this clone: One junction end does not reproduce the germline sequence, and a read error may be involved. The CDR3 loop reads CAGRLAAYNEQFF. CDR3 nucleotide sequence: TGTGCCGGGAGACTAGCAGCCTACAATGAGCAGTTCTTC. V usage is TRBV30 and J usage is TRBJ2-1, with TRBD2 matching 7 bases. The CDR3 has 13 amino acids. Germline CDR1 GTSNPN, CDR2 SVGIG (reference sequence).

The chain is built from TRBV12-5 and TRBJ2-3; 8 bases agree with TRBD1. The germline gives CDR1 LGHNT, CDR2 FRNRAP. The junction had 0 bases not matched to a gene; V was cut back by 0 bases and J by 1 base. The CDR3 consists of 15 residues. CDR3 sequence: CASGLVTGGTDTQYF. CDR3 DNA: TGTGCTAGTGGTTTGGTGACAGGGGGCACAGATACGCAGTATTTT.

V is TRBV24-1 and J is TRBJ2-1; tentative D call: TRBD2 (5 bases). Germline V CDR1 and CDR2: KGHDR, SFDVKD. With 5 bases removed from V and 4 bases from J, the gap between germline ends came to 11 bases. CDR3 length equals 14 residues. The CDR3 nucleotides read TGTGCCACCAGTGGGCCCGAGGGTTACAATGAGCAGTTCTTC. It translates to CATSGPEGYNEQFF.

As DNA, the CDR3 is TGTGCCTGGGGGGACAGTTTAAAGCAGCCCCAGCATTTT. Amino acid sequence: CAWGDSLKQPQHF. The chain employs TRBV30 and TRBJ1-5, with 7 bases matching TRBD1. Per germline, CDR1 GTSNPN and CDR2 SVGIG (reference sequence). Germline trimming cut 5 bases from V and 7 bases from J; bases unmatched to any gene: 8. The CDR3 contains 13 residues. Supplemented by reference TRBV30 and TRBJ1-5, the full variable domain reads SQTIHQWPATLVQPVGSPLSLECTVEGTSNPNLYWYRQAAGRGLQLLFYSVGIGQISSEVPQNLSASRPQDRQFILSSKKLLLSDSGFYLCAWGDSLKQPQHFGDGTRLSIL.

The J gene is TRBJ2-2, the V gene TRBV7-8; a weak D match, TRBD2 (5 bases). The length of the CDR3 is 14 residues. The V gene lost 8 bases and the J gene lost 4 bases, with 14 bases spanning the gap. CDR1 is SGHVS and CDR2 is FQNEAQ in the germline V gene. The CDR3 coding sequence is TGTGCCAGCGGACTGCCGCCGGGCACCGGGGAGCTGTTTTTT. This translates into CASGLPPGTGELFF.

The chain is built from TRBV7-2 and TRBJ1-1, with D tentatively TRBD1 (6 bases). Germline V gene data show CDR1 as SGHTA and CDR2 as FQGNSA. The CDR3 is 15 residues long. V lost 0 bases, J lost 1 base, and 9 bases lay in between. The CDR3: CASSLAARGNTEAFF. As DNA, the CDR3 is TGTGCCAGCAGCTTAGCCGCCAGGGGGAACACTGAAGCTTTCTTT.

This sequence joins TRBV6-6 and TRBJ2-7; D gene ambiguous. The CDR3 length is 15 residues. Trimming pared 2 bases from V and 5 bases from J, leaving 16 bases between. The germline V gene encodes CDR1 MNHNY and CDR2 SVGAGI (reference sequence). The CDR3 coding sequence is TGTGCCAGCAGTTACGATGAGAGAAGATCCCACGAGCAGTACTTC. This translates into CASSYDERRSHEQYF.

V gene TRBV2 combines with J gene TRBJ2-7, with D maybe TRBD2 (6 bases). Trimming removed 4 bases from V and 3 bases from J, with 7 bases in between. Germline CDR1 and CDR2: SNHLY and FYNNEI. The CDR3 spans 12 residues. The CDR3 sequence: CASSAGDYEQYF. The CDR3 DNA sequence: TGTGCCAGCAGTGCGGGGGACTACGAGCAGTACTTC. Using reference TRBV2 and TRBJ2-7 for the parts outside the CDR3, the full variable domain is EPEVTQTPSHQVTQMGQEVILRCVPISNHLYFYWYRQILGQKVEFLVSFYNNEISEKSEIFDDQFSVERPDGSNFTLKIRSTKLEDSAMYFCASSAGDYEQYFGPGTRLTVT.

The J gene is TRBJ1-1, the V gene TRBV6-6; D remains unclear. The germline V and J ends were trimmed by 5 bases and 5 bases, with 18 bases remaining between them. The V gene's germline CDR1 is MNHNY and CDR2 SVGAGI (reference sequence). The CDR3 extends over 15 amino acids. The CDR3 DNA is TGTGCCAGCAGTCCACGTCGCGGGAGCGGAACTGAAGCTTTCTTT. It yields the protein CASSPRRGSGTEAFF.

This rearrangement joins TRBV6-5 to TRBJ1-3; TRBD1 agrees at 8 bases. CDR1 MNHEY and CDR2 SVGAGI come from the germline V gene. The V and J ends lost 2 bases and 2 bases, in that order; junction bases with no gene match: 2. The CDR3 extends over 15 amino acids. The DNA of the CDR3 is TGTGCCAGCAGTTACGACAGGGGTACTGGAAACACCATATATTTT. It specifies CASSYDRGTGNTIYF.

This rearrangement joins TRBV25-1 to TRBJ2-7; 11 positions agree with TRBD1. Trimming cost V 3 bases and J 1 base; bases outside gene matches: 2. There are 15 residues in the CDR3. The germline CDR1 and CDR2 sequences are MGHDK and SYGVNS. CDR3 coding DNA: TGTGCCAGCAGTGAGGGGGACAGGGGGTCCTACGAGCAGTACTTC. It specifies CASSEGDRGSYEQYF.

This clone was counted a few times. CDR3 amino acids: CASSLGDRGRNQPQHF. Written as DNA, the CDR3 is TGTGCCAGCAGCTTGGGGGACAGGGGACGCAATCAGCCCCAGCATTTT. The gene calls are TRBV5-6 and TRBJ1-5; 10 bases fit TRBD1. J gave up 2 bases and V 0 bases, and 2 bases lay outside the gene matches. The germline V gene has CDR1 SGHDT and CDR2 YYEEEE. The CDR3 is 16 amino acids.

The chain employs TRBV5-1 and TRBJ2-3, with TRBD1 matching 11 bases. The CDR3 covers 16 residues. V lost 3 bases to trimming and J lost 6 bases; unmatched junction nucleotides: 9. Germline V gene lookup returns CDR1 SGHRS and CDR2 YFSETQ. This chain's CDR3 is CASSWRTGGAEDTQYF. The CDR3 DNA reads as TGCGCCAGCAGCTGGCGGACAGGGGGCGCTGAGGATACGCAGTATTTT. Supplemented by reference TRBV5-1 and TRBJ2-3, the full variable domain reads KAGVTQTPRYLIKTRGQQVTLSCSPISGHRSVSWYQQTPGQGLQFLFEYFSETQRNKGNFPGRFSGRQFSNSRSEMNVSTLELGDSALYLCASSWRTGGAEDTQYFGPGTRLTVL.